This is a list of T cell receptor beta chains from one sample in a study of monozygotic twins with inflammatory bowel disease. For each CDR3 protein, TCRdb gives one entry from its re-call of the 5' RACE reads, without DNA. The sample table sets out some 400,000 distinct CDR3 sequences. The sample comprised blood. These TCRs come from a human donor with ulcerative colitis or Crohn's disease, or a healthy co-twin of an affected twin (not recorded which). The CDR3 runs from the conserved cysteine through the conserved F or W.

j_gene: TRBJ2-1; v_gene: TRBV7-9; CDR3aa: CASSRGLSPEQFF
j_gene: TRBJ2-5; v_gene: TRBV11-2; CDR3aa: CASSLTPTSGGQETQYF
j_gene: TRBJ2-1; v_gene: TRBV2; CDR3aa: CASRFEGSSYNEQFF
j_gene: TRBJ1-6; v_gene: TRBV12-3/TRBV12-4; CDR3aa: CASSGGWANSPLHF
j_gene: TRBJ2-1; v_gene: TRBV6-1; CDR3aa: CASRRNPGQGMDNEQFF
j_gene: TRBJ2-6; v_gene: TRBV19; CDR3aa: CASTPIGSGANVLTF
j_gene: TRBJ1-4; v_gene: TRBV11-2; CDR3aa: CASSSFGQHPATNEKLFF
j_gene: TRBJ1-5; v_gene: TRBV19; CDR3aa: CASSKGRSNQPQHF
j_gene: TRBJ1-1; v_gene: TRBV18; CDR3aa: CASSLYRMEAFF
j_gene: TRBJ2-4; v_gene: TRBV11-2; CDR3aa: CATAVGGVKNIQYF
j_gene: TRBJ1-2; v_gene: TRBV18; CDR3aa: CASSSGLPYGYTF
j_gene: TRBJ2-7; v_gene: TRBV20-1; CDR3aa: CSARDYTGSSYEQYF
j_gene: TRBJ2-3; v_gene: TRBV9; CDR3aa: CASSVGLPGTDTQNF
j_gene: TRBJ1-2; v_gene: TRBV20-1; CDR3aa: CSAPIEGMLGYTF
j_gene: TRBJ2-1; v_gene: TRBV20-1; CDR3aa: CSARSDSPGLAGYNEQFF
j_gene: TRBJ2-1; v_gene: TRBV20-1; CDR3aa: CSATYTSGRHEQFF
j_gene: TRBJ2-1; v_gene: TRBV29-1; CDR3aa: CSVVLENNEQFF